This T cell receptor (beta chain) was found in a study of spatial heterogeneity in lung cancer. For the study at large: The cohort: some 73 early-stage, untreated non-small cell lung cancer patients. More beta-chain than alpha-chain sequences were consistently detected.

Time point specified: blood at routine non-recurrence follow-up after resection. The CDR3 has 12 amino acids. CDR1 and CDR2 (germline): DFQATT, SNEGSKA (reference sequence). TCRdb re-called the 5' RACE reads through MiXCR, storing one row per CDR3 protein. The sample includes approximately 93,000 distinct CDR3 sequences, 19% of them seen just once. The sample here was PBMCs, taken at follow-up. The source of this sequence is a male donor with early-stage non-small cell lung cancer. The chain combines TRBV20-1 with TRBJ2-7, with D perhaps matching TRBD1 (5 bases). The CDR3 sequence: CSAPDTAYEQYF. CDR3 sequence (DNA): TGCAGCGCCCCGGACACCGCCTACGAGCAGTACTTC.